The entry that follows covers one TCR beta chain sequence. Its matching antigen is unknown. Sequenced by immunoSEQ multiplex PCR; TCRdb stores in-frame clones only, minus some. The table records about 21,000 clones, roughly 80% of them present only once. Between about 2013 and 2018, patients underwent resection in Japan or China. Premalignant or tumor cells were enriched by macro-dissection after pathologic assessment. This record belongs to a study of immune evolution from preneoplasia to lung adenocarcinoma. Study conclusions and caveats: KRAS-mutant nodules had the highest T cell clonality. Normal lung had highest clonality; later lesions appeared denser, more diverse.

The CDR3 is 15 amino acids. Germline V CDR1 and CDR2: MDHEN, SYDVKM. The V and J ends lost 5 bases and 3 bases respectively, with 17 bases between them. The V gene is TRBV28, the J gene TRBJ2-7; the D call may be TRBD1 or TRBD2 (7 bases each). Source material: FFPE invasive lung adenocarcinoma tissue. The TCR was taken from a person aged 55 to 70 with lung adenocarcinoma. The CDR3 region is CASSAPGGGIYEQYF. CDR3 DNA sequence: TGTGCCAGCAGTGCCCCAGGGGGGGGGATCTACGAGCAGTACTTC.